What follows are 29 T cell receptor beta chains derived from one specimen sequenced in a study of control samples from healthy donors and cancer patients. Profiled with immunoSEQ multiplex PCR; TCRdb holds only in-frame clones, not every one. The profile shows a few hundred thousand clones, 80% to 95% of them singletons. Sequencing was carried out using PBMCs. The receptors here all came from a man aged 35-49 years with head and neck cancer.

The V call is TRBV5-1, the J call TRBJ2-3; D is possibly TRBD2 (6 bases). The V end lost 2 bases, the J end lost 1 base, and 11 bases lay between the germline ends. The CDR3 has 15 amino acids. CDR1 and CDR2 (germline): SGHRS, YFSETQ. The CDR3 region is CASSLWGDGTDTQYF. For the CDR3, the DNA is TGCGCCAGCAGCTTATGGGGGGATGGCACAGATACGCAGTATTTT.

The J gene is TRBJ2-1, the V gene TRBV2; D uncertain. The ends were cut back, 4 bases at V and 9 bases at J, with 13 bases in the middle. Germline lookup yields CDR1 SNHLY and CDR2 FYNNEI. The CDR3 spans 13 residues. CDR3 residues: CASSGDRAREQFF. CDR3 coding DNA: TGTGCCAGCAGTGGGGATAGGGCTCGTGAGCAGTTCTTC.

Only one count was recorded for this clone. The chain has TRBV11-2 and TRBJ2-7; 9 bases agree with TRBD2. Trimming removed 1 base from V and 6 bases from J; junction bases left unmatched: 4. The CDR3 is 14 residues long. Germline V gives CDR1 SGHAT, CDR2 FQNNGV. This chain's CDR3 is CASSLGGRVSEQYF. The CDR3 bases are TGTGCCAGCAGCTTAGGCGGGAGGGTTTCCGAGCAGTACTTC.

A single count supports this clone. The gene calls are TRBV5-4 and TRBJ1-1, with D possibly matching TRBD1 (6 bases). This CDR3 comprises 15 residues. Deletions cut 4 bases from V and 3 bases from J, with 16 bases between. From germline, CDR1 is SGHNT and CDR2 YYREEE (reference sequence). CDR3 in DNA: TGTGCCAGCAGCCCATTTGGGAGGGGGGACACTGAAGCTTTCTTT. Translation: CASSPFGRGDTEAFF.

This chain connects TRBV28 to TRBJ2-7; D possibly corresponds to TRBD1 (6 bases). V was clipped by 6 bases and J by 5 bases, with 17 bases between them. Germline V gene lookup returns CDR1 MDHEN and CDR2 SYDVKM. The CDR3 is 14 amino acids. The CDR3 nucleotides are TGTGCCAGCAGGTCTCCGGGACAAGTGGACGAGCAGTACTTC. This encodes CASRSPGQVDEQYF.

V and J are TRBV24-1 and TRBJ1-5, with no clear D. Trimming took 0 bases from V and 1 from J, leaving 9 bases between them. The length of the CDR3 is 16 residues. CDR1 and CDR2 (germline): KGHDR, SFDVKD. The CDR3 DNA sequence: TGTGCCACCAGTGATTTGCGTGAAATCAGCAATCAGCCCCAGCATTTT. As protein: CATSDLREISNQPQHF.

This chain joins TRBV19 and TRBJ2-7, with 9 bases matching TRBD2. The trim removed 6 bases at V and 3 bases at J, leaving 18 bases unmatched. Looked up from germline, CDR1 is LNHDA and CDR2 is SQIVND (reference sequence). This CDR3 is built from 18 residues. This CDR3 is CASSGGREGRSNRYEQYF. The CDR3 nucleotides read TGTGCCAGTAGCGGGGGGCGGGAGGGCCGTTCTAACCGCTACGAGCAGTACTTC.

CDR3 bases: TGTGCCAGCAGCTTAGGACGGGTTACCTACGAGCAGTACTTC. Translated, it gives CASSLGRVTYEQYF. This chain connects TRBV7-9 to TRBJ2-7; D is uncertain. The length of the CDR3 is 14 residues. V was clipped by 1 base and J by 2 bases, with 9 bases between them. Germline CDR1 SEHNR, CDR2 FQNEAQ (reference sequence).

V and J are TRBV27 and TRBJ2-7; 14 nucleotides match TRBD2. Germline V gene sequence: CDR1 MNHEY, CDR2 SMNVEV (reference sequence). The CDR3 has 16 amino acids. V shed 3 bases, J shed 6 bases, and the junction held 7 bases outside the gene matches. The CDR3 spells CASSLTSGRASREQYF. In DNA, the CDR3 is TGTGCCAGCAGTTTGACTAGCGGGAGGGCCTCCCGCGAGCAGTACTTC.

The chain couples TRBV28 to TRBJ2-1; 10 positions match TRBD2. The CDR3 length is 15 residues. Per the germline V gene, CDR1 is MDHEN and CDR2 is SYDVKM. V dropped 7 bases and J dropped 8; count of bases not matched to a gene: 11. DNA for the CDR3: TGTGCCAGCACCCCCGCCGTTCTAGCGGGAGATGAGCAGTTCTTC. This encodes CASTPAVLAGDEQFF.

Comments on this clone: At one of its ends the junction is not consistent with the germline gene, which may arise from a read error. Other DNA sequences within the sample encode an identical CDR3. The chain couples TRBV5-1 to TRBJ1-2; D not resolved. There are 15 residues in the CDR3. Germline V gene data show CDR1 as SGHRS and CDR2 as YFSETQ. CDR3 sequence (DNA): TGCGCTAGCAGCTTGGAAAGGGTGTCTCTGGATGGCTACACCTTC. It yields the protein CASSLERVSLDGYTF.

The rearrangement links TRBV4-3 to TRBJ1-1; no firm D call. V gave up 1 base and J gave up 0 bases, with 15 bases separating them. The CDR3 consists of 17 residues. Germline V lookup: CDR1 LGHNA, CDR2 YSLEER. As DNA, the CDR3 is TGCGCCAGCAGCCAAGTTGTGAAAACTGGGATGAACACTGAAGCTTTCTTT. Translation gives CASSQVVKTGMNTEAFF.

In its sample, this clone was seen a few times. The chain combines TRBV5-4 with TRBJ1-1; D is possibly TRBD1 (6 bases). The CDR3 sequence is 15 residues long. V shed 0 bases and J shed 0 bases, with 9 bases lying between them. In germline, CDR1 is SGHNT, CDR2 YYREEE (reference sequence). The CDR3 loop is CASSLAGAMNTEAFF. The DNA for the CDR3 is TGTGCCAGCAGCTTGGCAGGGGCAATGAACACTGAAGCTTTCTTT.

As DNA, the CDR3 is TGTGCCAGCATGAAGGGGATTAATGAAAAACTGTTTTTT. Translating it yields CASMKGINEKLFF. The chain uses TRBV28 and TRBJ1-4; D may be TRBD1 (5 bases). The CDR3 is made up of 13 amino acids. Per germline, CDR1 MDHEN and CDR2 SYDVKM. V lost 7 bases, J lost 4 bases, and 10 bases lay in between.

The V call is TRBV5-1, the J call TRBJ1-5, with 8 bases aligning to TRBD1. Germline CDR1 and CDR2: SGHRS and YFSETQ. V lost 0 bases, J lost 1 base, and 0 bases stayed unmatched. This CDR3 is built from 15 residues. This chain's CDR3 is CASSLGQGSNQPQHF. CDR3 bases: TGCGCCAGCAGCTTGGGACAGGGGAGCAATCAGCCCCAGCATTTT.

The chain has TRBV7-9 and TRBJ1-2, with D possibly matching TRBD1 (5 bases). There are 14 residues in the CDR3. Germline V gene sequence: CDR1 SEHNR, CDR2 FQNEAQ (reference sequence). The ends were cut back, 5 bases at V and 3 bases at J, with 13 bases in the middle. The CDR3 loop is CASSPGGSDYGYTF. The CDR3, as DNA: TGTGCCAGCAGCCCCGGGGGGTCGGACTATGGCTACACCTTC.

The chain is built from TRBV9 and TRBJ2-3, with 9 bases identical to TRBD2. The CDR3 consists of 16 residues. The V gene end was trimmed by 2 bases and the J gene end by 2 bases; junction bases not matched to a gene: 6. CDR1 SGDLS and CDR2 YYNGEE come from the germline V gene. The CDR3 protein is CASSVRGLAVTDTQYF. The CDR3 region has the DNA TGTGCCAGCAGCGTCAGGGGACTAGCCGTCACAGATACGCAGTATTTT.

V usage is TRBV18 and J usage is TRBJ2-7; D may be TRBD1 (5 bases). CDR1 and CDR2 (germline): KGHSH, LQKENI. Trimming removed 2 bases from V and 4 bases from J, with 9 bases in between. The CDR3 totals 13 residues. The CDR3 sequence: CASSPRGEYEQYF. CDR3 sequence (DNA): TGTGCCAGCTCACCAAGGGGTGAGTACGAGCAGTACTTC.

This clone is a singleton in its sample. The CDR3 DNA is TGTGCCAGCAGCCAAAACCCGGGACAGGGGGTATACGAGCAGTACTTC. Protein: CASSQNPGQGVYEQYF. The chain recombines TRBV3-1 (or the pseudogene TRBV3-2) with TRBJ2-7, with 11 bases fitting TRBD1. Per the germline V gene, CDR1 is LGHDT and CDR2 is YNNKEL (reference sequence). With V trimmed by 2 bases and J by 4 bases, 7 bases remained unmatched. The CDR3 spans 16 residues.

This clone was observed a few times. The CDR3 region is CASSLPASGANNEQFF. Here the CDR3 DNA reads TGTGCCAGCAGCTTGCCTGCTAGCGGGGCAAACAATGAGCAGTTCTTC. The chain recombines TRBV7-9 with TRBJ2-1; 9 bases line up with TRBD2. V shed 3 bases, J shed 5 bases, and the junction held 8 bases outside the gene matches. This CDR3 spans 16 amino acids. Germline loops: CDR1 SEHNR, CDR2 FQNEAQ (reference sequence). The whole variable domain, remainder taken from reference TRBV7-9 and TRBJ2-1, is DTGVSQNPRHKITKRGQNVTFRCDPISEHNRLYWYRQTLGQGPEFLTYFQNEAQLEKSRLLSDRFSAERPKGSFSTLEIQRTEQGDSAMYLCASSLPASGANNEQFFGPGTRLTVL.

On this clone itself: At one end the junction does not follow the germline gene, possibly because of a read error. The chain has TRBV6-2 or TRBV6-3 and TRBJ2-7; no firm D call. The germline gives CDR1 MNHEY, CDR2 SVGEGT. CDR3 size: 12 residues. This CDR3 reads CASSYEGYGQYF. CDR3 DNA sequence: TGTGCCAGCAGTTACGAAGGGTACGGGCAGTACTTC.

The V gene is TRBV19, the J gene TRBJ1-5; D unresolved. Deletions cut 1 base from V and 4 bases from J, with 11 bases between. CDR1 is LNHDA, CDR2 SQIVND, per germline (reference sequence). The CDR3 loop spans 15 amino acids. CDR3 region: CASSIGRIINQPQHF. DNA of the CDR3: TGTGCCAGTAGTATAGGCAGGATCATAAATCAGCCCCAGCATTTT.

This rearrangement joins TRBV14 to TRBJ2-2, with D hard to call. V was cut by 6 bases and J by 3 bases, with 11 bases left in between. CDR1 is SGHDN, CDR2 FVKESK, per germline. The CDR3 totals 14 residues. The CDR3 nucleotides read TGTGCCAGCAGACCCGCAGGATACACCGGGGAGCTGTTTTTT. Amino acid sequence: CASRPAGYTGELFF.

About this clone: The sample carries other DNA sequences with the same CDR3. The chain joins TRBV18 to TRBJ2-7; 7 positions match TRBD1. Germline CDR1 reads KGHSH; CDR2 reads LQKENI. V shed 3 bases and J 0 bases; nucleotides not matched to a gene: 2. CDR3 length: 14 residues. The chain's CDR3 is CASSPRTGSYEQYF. The CDR3 coding sequence is TGTGCCAGCTCACCCCGGACAGGCTCCTACGAGCAGTACTTC.

The chain joins TRBV18 to TRBJ2-1; D perhaps matches TRBD2 (6 bases). The V and J ends lost 3 bases and 5 bases respectively, with 11 bases between them. The CDR3 contains 14 residues. CDR1 and CDR2 (germline): KGHSH, LQKENI. The CDR3 DNA follows: TGTGCCAGCTCACCGGGACTGGCCAACAATGAGCAGTTCTTC. Its protein is CASSPGLANNEQFF.

This rearrangement joins TRBV4-2 to TRBJ2-5, with D uncertain. The germline V and J ends were trimmed by 1 base and 2 bases, with 8 bases remaining between them. This CDR3 spans 14 amino acids. Germline values: CDR1 LGHNA, CDR2 YNFKEQ. The CDR3 is CASSQVDGQETQYF. CDR3 bases: TGTGCCAGCAGCCAAGTGGACGGACAAGAGACCCAGTACTTC.

The genes are TRBV30 and TRBJ2-7; TRBD2 aligns across 13 bases. With V trimmed by 0 bases and J by 3 bases, 11 bases remained unmatched. The germline V gene has CDR1 GTSNPN and CDR2 SVGIG (reference sequence). The CDR3 runs to 18 residues. CDR3 DNA: TGTGCCTGGAGTGTAGGGACTAGCGGGAAACTCACCTTCTACGAGCAGTACTTC. This sequence encodes CAWSVGTSGKLTFYEQYF.

CDR3 amino acids: CASSDVAGGTDTQYF. The CDR3 DNA is TGTGCCAGCAGTGACGTAGCGGGGGGCACAGATACGCAGTATTTT. V and J are TRBV6-4 and TRBJ2-3, with 9 bases fitting TRBD2. CDR1 is MRHNA and CDR2 is SNTAGT in the germline V gene. The CDR3 spans 15 residues. The V and J ends lost 2 bases and 1 base, in that order; junction bases with no gene match: 1.

The rearrangement uses TRBV19 and TRBJ1-2, with TRBD1 identical over 7 bases. V lost 3 bases to trimming and J lost 0 bases; unmatched junction nucleotides: 10. The CDR3 is 17 amino acids. Germline V gene lookup returns CDR1 LNHDA and CDR2 SQIVND (reference sequence). CDR3 sequence (DNA): TGTGCCAGTAGTATGGGACAGCGCCCAATCCCTAACTATGGCTACACCTTC. Protein: CASSMGQRPIPNYGYTF.